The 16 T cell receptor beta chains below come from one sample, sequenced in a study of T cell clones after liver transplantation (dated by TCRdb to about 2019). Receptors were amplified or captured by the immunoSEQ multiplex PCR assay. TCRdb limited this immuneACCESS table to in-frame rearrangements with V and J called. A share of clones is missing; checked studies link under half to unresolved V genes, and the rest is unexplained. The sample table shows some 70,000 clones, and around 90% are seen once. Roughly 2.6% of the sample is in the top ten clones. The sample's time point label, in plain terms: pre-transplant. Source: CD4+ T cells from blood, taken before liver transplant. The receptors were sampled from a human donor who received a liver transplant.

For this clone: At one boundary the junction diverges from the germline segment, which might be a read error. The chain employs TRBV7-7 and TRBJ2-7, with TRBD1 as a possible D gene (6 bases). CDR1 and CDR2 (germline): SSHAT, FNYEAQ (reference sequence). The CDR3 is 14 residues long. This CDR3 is CASSPRQDAYEQYF. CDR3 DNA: TGTGCTAGCAGCCCCAGACAGGATGCCTACGAGCAGTACTTC.

CDR3 in DNA: TGTGCCAGCAGCCAACTGGCTCAATTGAACACCGGGGAGCTGTTTTTT. This encodes CASSQLAQLNTGELFF. V and J are TRBV27 and TRBJ2-2; D is unclear. The CDR3 is 16 amino acids. Trimming removed 6 bases at V and 1 base at J, with 15 bases between. The germline V gene encodes CDR1 MNHEY and CDR2 SMNVEV (reference sequence).

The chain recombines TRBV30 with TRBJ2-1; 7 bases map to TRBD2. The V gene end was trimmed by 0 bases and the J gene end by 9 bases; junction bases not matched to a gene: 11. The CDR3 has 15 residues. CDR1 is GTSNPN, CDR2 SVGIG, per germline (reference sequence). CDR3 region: CAWSVLAGAVGEQFF. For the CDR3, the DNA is TGTGCCTGGAGTGTACTTGCGGGAGCCGTGGGTGAGCAGTTCTTC.

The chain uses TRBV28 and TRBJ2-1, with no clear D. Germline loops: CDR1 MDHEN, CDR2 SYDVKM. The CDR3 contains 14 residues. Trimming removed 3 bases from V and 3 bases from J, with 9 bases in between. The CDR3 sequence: CASSLESFYNEQFF. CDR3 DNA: TGTGCCAGCAGTTTGGAAAGCTTCTACAATGAGCAGTTCTTC.

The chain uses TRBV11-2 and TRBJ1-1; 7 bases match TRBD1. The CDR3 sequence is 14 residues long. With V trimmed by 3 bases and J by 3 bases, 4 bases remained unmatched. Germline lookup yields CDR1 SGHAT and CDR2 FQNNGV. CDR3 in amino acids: CASSFTGVDTEAFF. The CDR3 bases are TGTGCCAGCAGCTTTACAGGGGTAGACACTGAAGCTTTCTTT. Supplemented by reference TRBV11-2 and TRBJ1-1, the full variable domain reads EAGVAQSPRYKIIEKRQSVAFWCNPISGHATLYWYQQILGQGPKLLIQFQNNGVVDDSQLPKDRFSAERLKGVDSTLKIQPAKLEDSAVYLCASSFTGVDTEAFFGQGTRLTVV.

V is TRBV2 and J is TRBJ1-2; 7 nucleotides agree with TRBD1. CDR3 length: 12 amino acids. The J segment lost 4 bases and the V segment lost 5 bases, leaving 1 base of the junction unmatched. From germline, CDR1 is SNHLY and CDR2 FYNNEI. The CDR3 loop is CASSPGGYGYTF. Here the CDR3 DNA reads TGTGCCAGCAGTCCAGGGGGCTATGGCTACACCTTC.

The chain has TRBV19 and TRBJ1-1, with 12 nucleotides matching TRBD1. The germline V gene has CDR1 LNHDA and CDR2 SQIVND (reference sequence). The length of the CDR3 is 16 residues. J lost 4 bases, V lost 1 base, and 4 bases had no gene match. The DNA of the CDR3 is TGTGCCAGTAGTATAGGAGGGACAGGGGGCTTCACTGAAGCTTTCTTT. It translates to CASSIGGTGGFTEAFF.

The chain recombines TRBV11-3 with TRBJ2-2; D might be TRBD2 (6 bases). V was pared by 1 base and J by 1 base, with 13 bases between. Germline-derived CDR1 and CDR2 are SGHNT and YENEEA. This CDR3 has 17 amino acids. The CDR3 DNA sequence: TGTGCCAGCAGCTTAGGTAGTGCGGGAAGGAACACCGGGGAGCTGTTTTTT. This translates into CASSLGSAGRNTGELFF.

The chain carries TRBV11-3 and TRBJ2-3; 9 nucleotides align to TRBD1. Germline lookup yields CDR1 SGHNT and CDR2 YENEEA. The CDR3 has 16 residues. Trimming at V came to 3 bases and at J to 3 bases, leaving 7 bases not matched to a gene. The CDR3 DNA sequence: TGTGCCAGCAGCTTGGCCGGGACAGGGAGGACAGATACGCAGTATTTT. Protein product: CASSLAGTGRTDTQYF.

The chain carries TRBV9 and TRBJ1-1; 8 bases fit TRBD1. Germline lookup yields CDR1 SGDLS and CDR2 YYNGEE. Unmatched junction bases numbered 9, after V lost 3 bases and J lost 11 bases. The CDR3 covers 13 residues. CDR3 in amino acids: CASSGRDRGTAFF. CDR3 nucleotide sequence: TGTGCCAGCAGCGGAAGAGACAGGGGAACTGCTTTCTTT.

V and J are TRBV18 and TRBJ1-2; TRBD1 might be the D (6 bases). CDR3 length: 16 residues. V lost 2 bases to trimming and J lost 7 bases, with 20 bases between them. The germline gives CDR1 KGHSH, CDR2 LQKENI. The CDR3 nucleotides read TGTGCCAGCTCACCAAGGGGGGGCCCCGGTGATGGTGGCTACACCTTC. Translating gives CASSPRGGPGDGGYTF.

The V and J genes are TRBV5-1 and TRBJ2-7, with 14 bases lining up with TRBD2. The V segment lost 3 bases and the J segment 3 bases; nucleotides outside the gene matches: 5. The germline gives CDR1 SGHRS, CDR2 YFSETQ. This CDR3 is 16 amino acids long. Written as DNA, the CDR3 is TGCGCCAGCAGCTGGGGACTAGCGGGAGAGGACTACGAGCAGTACTTC. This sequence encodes CASSWGLAGEDYEQYF.

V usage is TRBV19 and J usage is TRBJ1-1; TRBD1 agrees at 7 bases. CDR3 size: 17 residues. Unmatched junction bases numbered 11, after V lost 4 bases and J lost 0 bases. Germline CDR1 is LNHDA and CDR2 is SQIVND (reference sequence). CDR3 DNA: TGTGCCAGTAGTACCGGGACAGCCATCGGGATGAACACTGAAGCTTTCTTT. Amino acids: CASSTGTAIGMNTEAFF.

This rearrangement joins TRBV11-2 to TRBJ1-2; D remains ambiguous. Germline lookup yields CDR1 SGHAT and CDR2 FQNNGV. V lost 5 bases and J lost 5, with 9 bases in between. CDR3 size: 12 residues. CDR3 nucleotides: TGTGCCAGCAGCGTAGGAGGATATGGCTACACCTTC. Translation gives CASSVGGYGYTF.

The CDR3 loop reads CASSLSSGGSTDTQYF. The CDR3 coding sequence is TGTGCCAGCAGTTTATCTAGCGGGGGCAGCACAGATACGCAGTATTTT. The V and J genes are TRBV27 and TRBJ2-3; 9 bases fit TRBD2. Germline assignment: CDR1 MNHEY and CDR2 SMNVEV (reference sequence). Trimming cost V 0 bases and J 0 bases; bases outside gene matches: 1. The CDR3 is made up of 16 amino acids.

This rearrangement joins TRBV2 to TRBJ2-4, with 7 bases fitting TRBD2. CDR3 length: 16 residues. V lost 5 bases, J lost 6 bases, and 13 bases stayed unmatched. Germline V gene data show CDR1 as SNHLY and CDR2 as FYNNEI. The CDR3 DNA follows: TGTGCCAGCAGTCAAGAGGGACCCTGGGGGGGAAACATTCAGTACTTC. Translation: CASSQEGPWGGNIQYF.